Given below is one T cell receptor (beta chain) in context. The antigen it recognizes is unknown. It has no much larger one-base neighbor in the sample; base qualities were not kept. The data were obtained in a study of blood T cells in healthy people across ages (dated by TCRdb to about 2015). With respect to the entire study: Template switching captured roughly one uniquely barcoded TCR beta cDNA molecule per two T cells in model experiments. Using the same blood draw, the study looked at two additional independent replicas of 1 million unique cDNA reads for two donors, one aged 18 to 30 and the other aged 80 or older. Donors were grouped into four age groups: young (average about 15 years), middle-aged (about 40), aged (62) and long-lived (around 82). Using deep sequencing normalized with unique cDNA molecular identifiers, the study measured how TCR beta repertoire diversity changes with age. To avoid experimental bias, donors of different ages were randomly spread across the sequencing lanes.

The library was produced with 5' RACE. Sequencing was carried out with an Illumina HiSeq 2500. A second roughly 7 to 11 cycle PCR used a sample-barcoded 5' primer and a J-beta primer mix. A template-switch 5' adaptor carrying 12 random nucleotides introduced a unique molecular identifier onto each TCR beta cDNA molecule. At least 2.5 million CDR3-containing paired-end reads were obtained from each sample. The Mint cDNA synthesis kit, primed by a TRBC-specific oligonucleotide, was used to synthesize first-strand cDNA from all RNA. All cDNA was treated with uracil-DNA glycosylase and then went through a first 18-cycle PCR with the universal primers M1SS and BC2_uni_R. Concerning the study's data processing: Normalization of each sample was performed by random selection of 1 million high-quality reads, each carrying a distinct molecular identifier. Reads sharing molecular identifiers were discarded rather than binned into consensus sequences. CDR3 identification, clonotype clustering and error correction used MiTCR with a Q25 quality threshold and the strictest error-elimination algorithm. A nonparametric unseen species model using Euler transformation provided a lower-bound estimate of total TCR beta diversity. TCRdb reran the public reads through fastp at Q25 and MiXCR, keeping productive beta chains. Every CDR3 protein is listed once, alongside the most common genes and DNA of its rows. These V and J calls rely on TCRdb rather than the paper's analysis. The sample yields 1 million to 1.2 million distinct CDR3 sequences; less than 45% were counted once. Around 13% of the sample is taken by the ten largest.

Donors were 30 to 45 systemically healthy Caucasian individuals from Russia aged about 6 to 100 years. About 10 milliliters of peripheral blood were collected from each donor into EDTA-treated Vacutainer tubes. Ficoll-Paque density-gradient centrifugation was used to isolate PBMCs, with at least 7 million per sample. Total RNA, at least 6 micrograms per sample, was extracted from PBMCs with Trizol reagent. For every donor, flow cytometry on a PBMC aliquot measured the percentage of naive CD45RAhigh/CD27high T cells. Findings and caveats that apply to the study as a whole: Observed TCR beta diversity per million T cells fell roughly linearly with age, and a significant reduction was already apparent by age roughly 40. Because profiling used bulk unsorted PBMCs, naive and antigen-experienced compartments could not be compared conclusively. Estimates of total diversity from one million sequenced T cells were regarded as lower bounds and underestimates. Donor CMV infection status was unknown, potentially confounding age-related changes in expanded clonotypes. Compared with the aged group, the long-lived group had more naive CD4+ T cells, fewer expanded clones and increased TCR diversity, suggesting age selection. Observed TCR beta diversity correlated strongly with the percentage of naive T cells measured by flow cytometry.

Here V drops 7 bases and J drops 4 bases, and the junction holds 4 bases not matched to any gene. For CDR1 and CDR2, the germline V gene lists MNHNS and SASEGT. From the cysteine up to the phenylalanine, the CDR3 has a length of 15 residues. Just the 45-base CDR3 DNA is kept, in frame starting at base 1. The material sequenced was blood. Recombination joined TRBV6-1 with TRBJ2-3, with TRBD2 identical over 14 junction bases. This TCR derives from a man aged 18 to 35 in good health. This receptor carries the CDR3 CASTGLAGGPDTQYF. The DNA sequence is TGTGCCAGCACTGGACTAGCGGGGGGCCCAGATACGCAGTATTTT.